Listed below are T cell receptor beta chains from one sample, sequenced in a study of blood T cell repertoires in COVID-19. Sequencing was performed with immunoSEQ multiplex PCR; in TCRdb, only in-frame clones are kept and a portion is missing. Seen here are hundreds of thousands of clones, about 68% observed once, and the top ten hold 2.5% to 4%. The sequencing sample was made of peripheral blood. These receptors came from a woman over 75 with acute or convalescent COVID-19. Both conserved end residues are part of each CDR3. Each record gives: D gene, V gene, J gene, CDR3 protein. D genes are given only for firm matches.

TRBD2	TRBV7-2	TRBJ2-1	CASSPSGGVGEQFF
TRBD2	TRBV2	TRBJ2-7	CASTQGLAGVPPGEQYF
-	TRBV18	TRBJ2-3	CASSPLPPSETTDTQYF
TRBD2	TRBV7-9	TRBJ2-3	CASSPPGLAGVSAQYF
-	TRBV21-1	TRBJ2-7	CASSKGGASGSNDEQYF
-	TRBV6-4	TRBJ2-5	CASSPRLRSTETQYF
TRBD2	TRBV19	TRBJ2-3	CASGSGQRDTQYF
-	TRBV4-3	TRBJ1-2	CASSQALTGNYGYTF
-	TRBV5-1	TRBJ2-1	CASSLTGTPYNEQFF
-	TRBV6-1	TRBJ1-2	CASSEVENTEYTF
TRBD2	TRBV4-1	TRBJ2-3	CASSHTSGVSYF
TRBD1	TRBV9	TRBJ1-4	CASSRRQGGDEKLFF
-	TRBV2	TRBJ2-1	CASTGQSARNEQFF
-	TRBV9	TRBJ1-6	CASSVDGNSPLHF
TRBD2	TRBV6-5	TRBJ2-5	CASSYTGLAGVKTQYF
TRBD1	TRBV5-1	TRBJ1-4	CASSLAGGREEKLFF
TRBD2	TRBV7-2	TRBJ2-4	CASSPSGRGTVVAKNIQYF
-	TRBV6-2/TRBV6-3	TRBJ2-5	CASSYSSRLRETQYF
TRBD1	TRBV27	TRBJ2-7	CASSLSTGVSGEQYF
TRBD1	TRBV5-4	TRBJ1-6	CASGGTGGSSPLHF